Listed here are 5 T cell receptor beta chains from one sample, sequenced in a study of monozygotic twins with inflammatory bowel disease. TCRdb re-called the 5' RACE reads and shows each CDR3 protein once, DNA omitted. The listing records 300,000 to 400,000 distinct CDR3 sequences. Sample: blood. Source of these receptors: a human donor with ulcerative colitis or Crohn's disease, or a healthy co-twin of an affected twin (not recorded which).

V and J are TRBV5-1 and TRBJ2-1; as DNA is missing, the TRBD1 call by TCRdb cannot be tested. Per germline, CDR1 SGHRS and CDR2 YFSETQ. The CDR3 is 15 amino acids. The CDR3 is CASSLEGQGYNEQFF.

This chain links TRBV7-9 with TRBJ1-5; TCRdb's D call, TRBD1, is unchecked because there is no DNA. CDR1 is SEHNR, CDR2 FQNEAQ, per germline (reference sequence). This CDR3 spans 13 amino acids. The CDR3 loop reads CASSLVGAGPQHF.

The rearrangement uses TRBV6-5 and TRBJ1-1; TCRdb proposes TRBD1, but this gene call is untestable without DNA. Germline CDR1 and CDR2: MNHEY and SVGAGI. CDR3 length equals 13 residues. The CDR3: CASSYGGNTEAFF.

V is TRBV20-1 and J is TRBJ2-5. Germline CDR1 is DFQATT and CDR2 is SNEGSKA (reference sequence). This CDR3 comprises 13 residues. The CDR3 region is CSARDSSGETQYF.

V gene TRBV20-1 combines with J gene TRBJ2-5; TCRdb proposes TRBD1, but this gene call is untestable without DNA. Germline loops: CDR1 DFQATT, CDR2 SNEGSKA (reference sequence). The CDR3 totals 15 residues. CDR3 protein: CSASGEGGFLETQYF.